This T cell receptor (beta chain) was recorded in a study of graft-versus-host responses after intestinal transplantation (dated by TCRdb to the early 2020s). For the study in its entirety: The transplants that recipients received were multivisceral, liver-intestinal, or isolated intestinal. Anti-thymocyte globulin induction was given to all recipients, followed by maintenance tacrolimus and steroids for around three years. Bulk TCR-beta CDR3 sequencing was used to track graft-versus-host and host-versus-graft alloreactive T cell clones in the graft, circulation and bone marrow after intestinal transplantation. Alloreactive clones were identified by sequencing pre-transplant mixed lymphocyte reaction products and comparing them with unstimulated pre-transplant donor and recipient T cells. A cohort of around 25 intestinal transplant recipients, including one retransplant, was enrolled, and 3 patients lacking pretransplant specimens were excluded. Donor T cell macrochimerism was defined as a peak of at least 4% donor T cells among recipient peripheral blood mononuclear cells. Rather than going through the commercial service, samples from a few later patients were sequenced in-house on an Illumina MiSeq and processed with MiXCR. Results the study describes overall, beyond this receptor: Early after transplant, peak levels of circulating GvH clones were associated with declines in HvG clones. High GvH to HvG T cell clonal ratios were observed in the allografts of patients with donor T cell macrochimerism. GvH clones were detected in recipient bone marrow, and some of these GvH clones were observed earlier in ileal mucosa or blood, consistent with an intestinal mucosal origin. The relatively low number and heterogeneity of intestinal transplant patients limited the conclusions.

Clipping removes 8 bases from V and 2 bases from J, with 8 as the unmatched junction base count. Including the terminal cysteine and phenylalanine, the CDR3 comprises 17 residues. Solely the CDR3 DNA is kept, with 51 bases framed from the first base. CDR1 and CDR2, looked up from the germline V gene (reference sequence), are PRHDT and FYEKMQ. The library was prepared using the immunoSEQ multiplex PCR assay. In most patients, genomic DNA was isolated using the Qiagen DNeasy Blood and Tissue Kit and sent frozen to Adaptive Biotechnologies for TCR sequencing. High-throughput TCR-beta CDR3 sequencing of genomic DNA from most patients was performed by Adaptive Biotechnologies. In the authors' own workflow: Adaptive's ImmunoSEQ software supplied the TCR sequencing data for 15 to 20 patients, while MiXCR and VDJtools were used to process a few other patients. To correct CD4 versus CD8 sorting errors, sequences present in both subsets at a frequency ratio below 5:1 were removed. CDR3 nucleotide sequences shared by donor and recipient were removed because the origin of these sequences could not be assigned. To count as alloreactive, a clone needed at least 2-fold expansion over unstimulated cells and a minimum CFSE-low frequency of 0.002% (template counts) or 0.001% (read counts). Mappable clones were those detected in sequenced pre-transplant spleen, lymph node, or MLR CFSE-low populations of the donor or recipient. The cumulative frequency of alloreactive clones was calculated as a percentage of all sequences, weighted by copy number. Imported from immuneACCESS, the table was reduced by TCRdb to in-frame sequences with V and J called. These copies leave out some clones; in studies compared against another copy, an unresolved V gene accounts for under half, and the cause of the remainder is not known. V and J calls and clone size are those listed in that table; D and trimming were worked out from the DNA. The sample table lists around 110,000 clones, over 75% of them with a count of one. Under 0.2% of the sample belongs to the ten largest clones.

Per the publication, the time point label means: cells obtained before transplantation from donor or recipient. CD3+CD4+ and CD3+CD8+ populations were FACS-sorted from unstimulated pre-transplant donor and recipient cells taken from spleen or lymph nodes. With respect to this clone: The specificity of this receptor is unknown. There are no base qualities to consult, and no much larger clone falls within one base.

The receptor was derived from a human donor who received an intestinal transplant. The sequences come from unstimulated CD4+ T cells sorted from spleen or lymph node cells, collected before intestinal transplant. The chain uses TRBV13 and TRBJ1-6; 11 central nucleotides agree with TRBD1. The nucleotide sequence is TGTGCCAGCGGAAAAGCGGGACAGGGGGCCTATAATTCACCCCTCCACTTT. This sequence encodes CASGKAGQGAYNSPLHF.